This T cell receptor beta chain was identified during a study of cytomegalovirus exposure and HLA in healthy donors. The V gene's germline CDR1 is SGDLS and CDR2 YYNGEE. There are 15 residues in the CDR3. J gave up 1 base and V 4 bases, and 4 bases lay outside the gene matches. Sequencing used immunoSEQ multiplex PCR; TCRdb keeps in-frame clones, though not all of them. The repertoire holds 75,000 to 100,000 clones, with around 96% as singletons. The clonotype was recovered from a man younger than 35 in good health and CMV-seronegative. The rearrangement links TRBV9 to TRBJ2-3; 9 nucleotides align to TRBD2. Sequences were obtained from PBMCs. CDR3: CASSTRTSGTDTQYF. The CDR3 DNA is TGTGCCAGCAGCACCCGGACTAGCGGCACAGATACGCAGTATTTT.